This TCR beta chain was profiled in a study of siplizumab effects on memory and regulatory T cells. Study-level findings and limits: The study found that mappable alloreactive CD4+ clones averaged around 72% Treg-derived with siplizumab and 25% to 30% in controls. Memory cells seemed less diverse than naive T cells, which also seemed major contributors to the alloresponse. The study did not confirm that proliferating Tregs from siplizumab cultures were suppressive.

There are 14 residues in the CDR3. Germline V gene lookup returns CDR1 LNHDA and CDR2 SQIVND (reference sequence). Unmatched junction bases numbered 9, after V lost 5 bases and J lost 7 bases. Every sample had approximately 97,000 of its TCR templates assayed. Here immunoSEQ multiplex PCR was the method, and the copy in TCRdb shows in-frame clones only, minus some. The top ten clones hold 0.65% to 0.8% of a sample with some 97,000 clones, just over 90% of them seen once. About this clone: The antigen is unknown.

This chain connects TRBV19 to TRBJ1-2; 8 bases map to TRBD1. This clonotype was obtained from a human donor in good health. The source material was Tregs sorted from blood. CDR3 coding DNA: TGTGCCAGTAGTTTCCCCGGGACAGGCTTTGGCTACACCTTC. Its protein product is CASSFPGTGFGYTF.